The text below deals with one TCR beta chain. Its antigen is as yet unknown. This entry is derived from a study of T cell repertoires in cytomegalovirus infection. The overall study: In public TCR beta signatures, there were indications of both CMV infection and matching HLA type. Study results and limitations: People with CMV and the relevant HLA were identified by cumulative public TCR beta family frequency.

TCRdb ran MiXCR on the reads and lists one entry per CDR3 protein. Of some 480,000 distinct CDR3 sequences listed, around a third are singletons. CDR3 size: 13 residues. V shed 8 bases and J 6 bases; nucleotides not matched to a gene: 10. From germline, CDR1 is SGHVS and CDR2 FNYEAQ. The sequencing here drew on cultured PBMCs, taken from culture after CMV antigen stimulation. This TCR came from a human donor in good health (CMV status not recorded). Some clones in this sample may be carry-over from other donors' samples. The rearrangement uses TRBV7-6 and TRBJ2-7; 7 nucleotides align to TRBD2. The CDR3 sequence is CASGLAGAREQYF. CDR3 DNA: TGTGCCAGCGGGCTGGCGGGAGCACGCGAGCAGTACTTC.